This section outlines one T cell receptor (beta chain) sequence together with its context. The PCR was carried out with 60 Vbeta primers and 13 Jbeta primers. Assay used: immunoSEQ multiplex PCR; TCRdb lists only in-frame clones, some missing. The sample contains 80,000 to 100,000 clones, 81% of which appear only once. This sample was taken from a study of cytomegalovirus exposure and HLA in healthy donors. The receptor's source is a middle-aged man in good health and CMV-seropositive. Material for sequencing was PBMCs.

CDR3 nucleotide sequence: TGTGCCAGCAGCTTCCGACTAGCGGGGGTCTACAATGAGCAGTTCTTC. This sequence encodes CASSFRLAGVYNEQFF. This chain connects TRBV7-2 to TRBJ2-1; the match to TRBD2 covers 12 bases. Trimming cost V 3 bases and J 3 bases; bases outside gene matches: 3. Germline CDR1 is SGHTA and CDR2 is FQGNSA. The CDR3 extends over 16 amino acids.